This T cell receptor beta chain was identified during a study of beta chain features in type 1 diabetes. Study at large: Cell yields, age and gender were similar between patients and healthy donors.

Points from the study as a whole: VDJ junctions from type 1 diabetes patients carried fewer insertions and larger deletions.

Expressed TCRB transcripts were sequenced after all isolated RNA was converted to cDNA. Regulatory, naive and central memory T cell samples averaged about 3.57 million reads. Profiling relied on immunoSEQ multiplex PCR, and the TCRdb table lists in-frame clones only, not all of them. This table holds some 410,000 clones, approximately 14% found once. In the case of this clone: Antigen specificity is unknown.

CD4+ cells of the naive, central memory, regulatory and stem cell-like memory types were sorted via CD45RO/CCR7/CD25/CD127/CD95/CD27. Germline V gene sequence: CDR1 ENHRY, CDR2 SYGVKD. V lost 6 bases, J lost 0 bases, and 7 bases lay in between. The CDR3 length is 13 residues. Source material: naive CD4+ T cells from blood. The V call is TRBV10-3, the J call TRBJ2-3, with no clear D. This clonotype was obtained from a man aged 30-40 years in good health. CDR3 in amino acids: CAISRPSTDTQYF. CDR3 DNA: TGTGCCATCAGCCGACCGAGCACAGATACGCAGTATTTT.